The clone carrying this T cell receptor beta chain was seen more than once but under ten times. Its target is unknown. Donors were all healthy Caucasians. Via MiXCR, TCRdb re-called the 5' RACE reads, giving one row per CDR3 protein. The top ten clones hold roughly 14% of a sample with 600,000 to 850,000 distinct CDR3 sequences, over 15% of them seen once. The CDR3 has 14 amino acids. V was pared by 4 bases and J by 8 bases, with 17 bases between. The germline CDR1 and CDR2 sequences are ENHRY and SYGVKD. The data originate from a study of identical twins. Study outcomes and limitations: Abundant beta clonotypes from cord blood had fewer insertions, unlike memory repertoires, which showed none.

This same sample was also part of a study on T cells expressing NK-cell markers. That report notes: Eight donors were sequenced, seven testing HCMV-seropositive and one testing seronegative.

The rearrangement links TRBV10-3 to TRBJ1-2; tentatively, D is TRBD1 (6 bases). Source material: PBMCs. The receptor's source is a woman in her late teens or twenties in good health. CDR3 residues: CAISAMTGRWGYTF. The CDR3 nucleotides read TGTGCCATCAGTGCAATGACAGGCCGCTGGGGCTACACCTTC.